Listed here is a single T cell receptor beta chain. This clonotype was detected a few times. No cognate antigen has been identified for it. Per-base qualities were not stored, and no clone one base away is much larger. The data are from a study of blood T cells in healthy people across ages (dated by TCRdb to about 2015). Notes on the research overall: In model experiments, template switching captured roughly one uniquely barcoded TCR beta cDNA molecule for every two T cells. Four age groups were formed from the donors: young (average roughly 15 years), middle-aged (just under 40), aged (roughly 56) and long-lived (roughly 81). Age-related changes in TCR beta repertoire diversity were measured in the study by deep sequencing normalized with unique cDNA molecular identifiers. Donors of different ages were randomly distributed across sequencing lanes to avoid experimental bias. Using the same blood draw, the study looked at two additional independent replicas of 1 million unique cDNA reads for two donors, one aged 18 to 30 and the other aged 80 or older.

The approximately 41 donors, aged roughly 6 to 90 years, were systemically healthy Caucasian individuals from Russia. Each donor gave 8 to 10 milliliters of peripheral blood, drawn into EDTA-treated Vacutainer tubes. Ficoll-Paque density-gradient centrifugation was used to isolate PBMCs, with at least 6.5 million per sample. Trizol reagent was used to extract total RNA from PBMCs, with at least 6 micrograms per sample. Naive CD45RAhigh/CD27high T cell percentages were measured by flow cytometry on a PBMC aliquot from every donor. The study at large found these results: Compared with the aged group, the long-lived group had more naive CD4+ T cells, fewer expanded clones and increased TCR diversity, suggesting age selection. The CMV infection status of donors was not known, potentially confounding age-related changes in expanded clonotypes. Observed TCR beta diversity per million T cells fell roughly linearly with age, and a significant reduction was already apparent by age approximately 40. Estimates of total diversity from one million sequenced T cells were regarded as lower bounds and underestimates. Since profiling was done on bulk unsorted PBMCs, naive and antigen-experienced compartments could not be conclusively compared. Observed TCR beta diversity correlated strongly with the percentage of naive T cells measured by flow cytometry.

The receptor library was made with 5' RACE. Reads for this sample came from an Illumina HiSeq 2500. A second PCR of about 7 to 12 cycles was performed with a sample-barcoded 5' primer and a J-beta primer mix. Each TCR beta cDNA molecule received a unique molecular identifier from a template-switch 5' adaptor carrying 12 random nucleotides. Each sample yielded at least 2.5 million CDR3-containing paired-end reads. First-strand cDNA synthesis was performed from all RNA using the Mint cDNA synthesis kit, with priming by a TRBC-specific oligonucleotide. After uracil-DNA glycosylase treatment, a first 18-cycle PCR used universal primers M1SS and BC2_uni_R on all cDNA. For the original study's pipeline: Normalization of each sample was performed by random selection of 1 million high-quality reads, each carrying a distinct molecular identifier. Instead of being binned into consensus sequences, reads that shared molecular identifiers were thrown out. MiTCR, set to a Q25 quality threshold and the strictest error-elimination algorithm, was used for CDR3 identification, clonotype clustering and error correction. A nonparametric unseen species model with Euler transformation was used to estimate a lower bound on total TCR beta diversity. TCRdb reprocessing: public reads trimmed at Q25 with fastp, clones called with MiXCR, in-frame beta chains kept. All rows with the same CDR3 protein become a single entry with the most common DNA and genes. These V and J calls are TCRdb output, not the study's own analysis. For this sample the table gives 700,000 to 1,000,000 distinct CDR3 sequences, of which under 45% were detected only once. About 21% of the sample goes to the ten largest clones.

The cysteine opens and the phenylalanine closes a CDR3 of 16 amino acids. Just the 48-base CDR3 DNA is kept, in frame starting at base 1. Material for sequencing was blood. The source is a man in his sixties in good health. In this chain, TRBV21-1 is recombined with TRBJ1-4; no check of the table's D call, TRBD1, against the DNA was made. TRBV21-1 is termed a pseudogene. CDR3 sequence: CASSKDGGTGEEKLFF. The sequenced DNA: TGTGCCAGCAGCAAAGATGGGGGTACAGGGGAAGAAAAACTGTTTTTT.